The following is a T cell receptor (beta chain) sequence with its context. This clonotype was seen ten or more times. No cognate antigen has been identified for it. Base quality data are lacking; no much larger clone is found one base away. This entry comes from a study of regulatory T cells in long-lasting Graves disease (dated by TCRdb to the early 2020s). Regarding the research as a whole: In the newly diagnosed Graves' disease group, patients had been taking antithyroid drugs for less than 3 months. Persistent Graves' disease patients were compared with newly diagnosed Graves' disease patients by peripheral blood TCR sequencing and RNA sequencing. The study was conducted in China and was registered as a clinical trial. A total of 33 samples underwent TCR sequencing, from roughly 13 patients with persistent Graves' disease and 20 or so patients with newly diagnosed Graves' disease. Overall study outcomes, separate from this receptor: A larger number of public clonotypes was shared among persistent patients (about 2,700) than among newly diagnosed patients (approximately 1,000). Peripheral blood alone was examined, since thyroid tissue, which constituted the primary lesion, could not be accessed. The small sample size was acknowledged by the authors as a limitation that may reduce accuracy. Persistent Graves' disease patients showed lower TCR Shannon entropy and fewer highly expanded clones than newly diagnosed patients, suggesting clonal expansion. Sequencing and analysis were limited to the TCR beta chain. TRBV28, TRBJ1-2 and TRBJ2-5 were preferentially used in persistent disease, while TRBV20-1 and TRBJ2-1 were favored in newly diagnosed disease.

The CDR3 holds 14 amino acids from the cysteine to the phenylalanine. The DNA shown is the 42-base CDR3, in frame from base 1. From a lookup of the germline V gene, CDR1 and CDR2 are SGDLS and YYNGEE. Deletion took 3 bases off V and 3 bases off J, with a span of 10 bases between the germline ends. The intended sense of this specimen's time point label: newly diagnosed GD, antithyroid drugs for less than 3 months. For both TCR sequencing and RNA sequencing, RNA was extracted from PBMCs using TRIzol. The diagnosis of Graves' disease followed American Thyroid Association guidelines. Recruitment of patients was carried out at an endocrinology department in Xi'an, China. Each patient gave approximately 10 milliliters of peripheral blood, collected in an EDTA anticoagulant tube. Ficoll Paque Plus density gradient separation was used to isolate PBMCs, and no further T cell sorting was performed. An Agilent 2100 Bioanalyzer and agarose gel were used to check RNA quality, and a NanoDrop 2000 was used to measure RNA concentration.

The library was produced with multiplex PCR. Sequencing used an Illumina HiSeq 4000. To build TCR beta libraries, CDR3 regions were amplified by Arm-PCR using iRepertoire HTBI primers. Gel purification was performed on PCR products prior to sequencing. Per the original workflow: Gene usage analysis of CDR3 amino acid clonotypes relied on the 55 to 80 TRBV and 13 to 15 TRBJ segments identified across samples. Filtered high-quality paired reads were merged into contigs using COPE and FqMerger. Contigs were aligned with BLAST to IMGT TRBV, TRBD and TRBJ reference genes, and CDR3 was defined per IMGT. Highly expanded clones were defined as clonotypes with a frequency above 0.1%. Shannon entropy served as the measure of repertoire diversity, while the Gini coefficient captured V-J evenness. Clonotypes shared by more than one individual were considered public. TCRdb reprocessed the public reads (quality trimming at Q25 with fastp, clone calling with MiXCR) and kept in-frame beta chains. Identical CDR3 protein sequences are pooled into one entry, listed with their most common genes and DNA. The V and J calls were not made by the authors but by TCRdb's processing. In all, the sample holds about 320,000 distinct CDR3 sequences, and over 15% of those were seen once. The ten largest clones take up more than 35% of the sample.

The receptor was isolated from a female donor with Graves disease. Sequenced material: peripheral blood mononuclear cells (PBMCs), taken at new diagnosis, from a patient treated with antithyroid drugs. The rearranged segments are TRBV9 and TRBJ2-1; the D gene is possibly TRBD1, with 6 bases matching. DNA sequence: TGTGCCAGCAGCGGAGGACAGAGCTACAATGAGCAGTTCTTC. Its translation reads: CASSGGQSYNEQFF.